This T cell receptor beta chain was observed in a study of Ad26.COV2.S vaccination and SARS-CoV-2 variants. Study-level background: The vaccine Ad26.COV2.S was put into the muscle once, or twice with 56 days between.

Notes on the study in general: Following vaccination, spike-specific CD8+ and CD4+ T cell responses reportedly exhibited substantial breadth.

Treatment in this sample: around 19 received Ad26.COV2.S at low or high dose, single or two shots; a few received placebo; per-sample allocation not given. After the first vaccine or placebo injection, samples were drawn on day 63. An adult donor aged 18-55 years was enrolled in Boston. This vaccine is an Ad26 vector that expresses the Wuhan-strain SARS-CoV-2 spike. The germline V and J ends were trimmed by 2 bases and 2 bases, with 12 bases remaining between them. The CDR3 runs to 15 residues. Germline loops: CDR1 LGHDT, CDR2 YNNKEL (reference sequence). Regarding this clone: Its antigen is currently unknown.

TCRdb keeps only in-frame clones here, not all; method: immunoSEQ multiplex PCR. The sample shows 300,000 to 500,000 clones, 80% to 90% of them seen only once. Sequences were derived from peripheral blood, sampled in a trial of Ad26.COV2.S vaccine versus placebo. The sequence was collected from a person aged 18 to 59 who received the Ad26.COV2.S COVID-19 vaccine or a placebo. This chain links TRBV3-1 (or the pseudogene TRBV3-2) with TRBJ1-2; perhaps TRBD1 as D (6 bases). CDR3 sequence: CASSQTGHVNYGYTF. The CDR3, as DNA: TGTGCCAGCAGCCAAACGGGACACGTCAACTATGGCTACACCTTC.